A single sample gave rise to the 3 T cell receptor beta chains below, sequenced in a study of blood T cell repertoires in COVID-19. The protocol was immunoSEQ multiplex PCR, while the TCRdb copy is restricted to in-frame clones and leaves out a portion. The data show 650,000 to 800,000 clones, 90% seen once. The sequencing input was peripheral blood. The receptors stem from a young woman with acute or convalescent COVID-19.

The V gene is TRBV9, the J gene TRBJ1-2, with 7 nucleotides matching TRBD1. The CDR3 extends over 15 amino acids. With V trimmed by 0 bases and J by 7 bases, 9 bases remained unmatched. Germline CDR1 reads SGDLS; CDR2 reads YYNGEE. CDR3: CASSVAGTAVLGYTF. The CDR3 DNA is TGTGCCAGCAGCGTAGCGGGGACAGCGGTTCTTGGCTACACCTTC.

For this clone: At one end, the junction sequence differs from germline, possibly due to a read error. This rearrangement joins TRBV28 to TRBJ2-7, with D perhaps matching TRBD1 (6 bases). The CDR3 is 14 amino acids. The V gene's germline CDR1 is MDHEN and CDR2 SYDVKM. The CDR3 nucleotides read TGTGCCAGCAGTCCTTGGACAGTTTCCTTCGAGCAGTACTTC. It yields the protein CASSPWTVSFEQYF.

This clone was detected once. The gene calls are TRBV19 and TRBJ2-5; D possibly corresponds to TRBD2 (6 bases). CDR1 and CDR2 from the germline V gene are LNHDA and SQIVND (reference sequence). Trimming stripped 4 bases from V and 5 bases from J, with 14 bases between. The CDR3 has 14 amino acids. The DNA for the CDR3 is TGTGCCAGTAGTACCGCGGGGATAAAGGAGACCCAGTACTTC. Translation gives CASSTAGIKETQYF.